Below, one TCR beta chain is given with its context. The data were obtained in a study of T cell responses to AZD1222 COVID-19 vaccine. Background on the study: Analysis merged second doses at about 4 or about 12 weeks.

The table came from immunoSEQ multiplex PCR; TCRdb's copy has only in-frame clones and leaves some out. The sample contains more than 95,000 clones, about 90% of which appear only once. This CDR3 has 17 amino acids. The V gene end was trimmed by 4 bases and the J gene end by 3 bases; junction bases not matched to a gene: 11. Germline V gene sequence: CDR1 MNHEY, CDR2 SVGEGT. The sequence was collected from an adult in good health. This material consisted of peripheral blood, taken on day 0 of AZD1222 vaccination. This chain connects TRBV6-2 or TRBV6-3 to TRBJ2-7; 11 positions agree with TRBD1. The CDR3 reads CASSSTDRGHRNYEQYF. The CDR3, as DNA: TGTGCCAGCAGTTCCACGGACAGGGGGCACAGAAACTACGAGCAGTACTTC.